The T cell receptor beta chain under discussion was sequenced for a study of vaccination effects on CD4 cells after COVID-19. Across the whole study: All participants had two doses of either the BNT162b2 or mRNA-1273 vaccine. Whole-study findings and limits: Clones arising from infection and from vaccination showed marked clonal contraction late after vaccination.

Antigen-specific CD4+ T cells were expanded (with viral peptide pools) by the ViraFEST assay ahead of sequencing. The authors isolated CD4+ T cells after 10 days of culture. Recipients of the vaccine had no prior SARS-CoV-2 infection and negative nucleocapsid antibodies. CDR1 and CDR2 from the germline V gene are SNHLY and FYNNEI. The CDR3 length is 15 residues. V dropped 7 bases and J dropped 0 bases, with 10 bases sitting between them. With respect to this clone: The antigen is undetermined.

Repertoires were generated with immunoSEQ multiplex PCR, while TCRdb's copy carries only in-frame clones and drops some. The data contain about 55,000 clones, under 70% of them singletons. The specimen comprised CD4+ T cells from PBMCs cultured with SARS-CoV-2 spike peptides, sampled before COVID-19 vaccination. The genes are TRBV2 and TRBJ2-6; D uncertain. The TCR comes from a human donor who received a COVID-19 vaccine. The DNA of the CDR3 is TGTGCCAGCATGTCTGGCCTCTCTGGGGCCAACGTCCTGACTTTC. Translating gives CASMSGLSGANVLTF.